Each of the 30 T cell receptor beta chains below was sequenced from the same sample in a study of T cell repertoires in cytomegalovirus infection. Their recognized antigens are unknown. TCRdb re-analysed the reads in MiXCR, keeping a single row per CDR3 protein. The sample carries 450,000 to 600,000 distinct CDR3 sequences, about 33% recorded once. The sequencing used cultured PBMCs, collected from culture after CMV antigen stimulation. The receptors come from a human donor in good health (CMV status not recorded). Some clones in this sample may be carry-over from other donors' samples.

The sample holds a few counts of this clonotype. The chain links TRBV7-8 to TRBJ2-5, with 10 bases matching TRBD2. CDR3 length: 16 amino acids. Unmatched junction bases numbered 5, after V lost 2 bases and J lost 2 bases. Germline CDR1 is SGHVS and CDR2 is FQNEAQ. In DNA, the CDR3 is TGTGCCAGCAGCTTACCTAGCGGGAGCATTCAAGAGACCCAGTACTTC. Translation gives CASSLPSGSIQETQYF.

This clonotype was seen only a few times. The CDR3 sequence is CASSSSSRGSLNLYEQYF. The CDR3 region has the DNA TGTGCCAGCAGCTCGAGTTCTAGGGGATCCTTGAATTTGTACGAGCAGTACTTC. The chain joins TRBV11-2 to TRBJ2-7; maybe TRBD1 (5 bases). Germline V lookup: CDR1 SGHAT, CDR2 FQNNGV. Deletions cut 4 bases from V and 4 bases from J, with 26 bases between. CDR3 size: 18 residues.

This clonotype was seen more than once but under ten times. The rearrangement links TRBV7-2 to TRBJ1-1, with D uncertain. The germline CDR1 and CDR2 sequences are SGHTA and FQGNSA. V shed 5 bases and J shed 7 bases, with 17 bases lying between them. The CDR3 is made up of 14 amino acids. The CDR3 sequence: CASSRLGRGFEAFF. As DNA, the CDR3 is TGTGCCAGCAGCCGTCTGGGGAGAGGTTTTGAAGCTTTCTTT.

This clonotype occurred many times. This rearrangement joins TRBV7-2 to TRBJ2-3; 7 bases match TRBD2. V lost 5 bases to trimming and J lost 1 base; unmatched junction nucleotides: 3. CDR1 is SGHTA, CDR2 FQGNSA, per germline. The CDR3 consists of 14 residues. CDR3 loop: CASSPTSGTDTQYF. The CDR3 region has the DNA TGTGCCAGCAGCCCAACTAGCGGCACAGATACGCAGTATTTT.

V and J are TRBV7-2 and TRBJ2-5; the match to TRBD2 covers 9 bases. V shed 5 bases, J shed 5 bases, and the junction held 9 bases outside the gene matches. This CDR3 has 15 residues. The germline gives CDR1 SGHTA, CDR2 FQGNSA. The CDR3 DNA is TGTGCCAGCAGCCCCCGGGCGGGAGGGGTGGAGACCCAGTACTTC. As protein: CASSPRAGGVETQYF. Drawing the rest from reference TRBV7-2 and TRBJ2-5, the complete variable domain is GAGVSQSPSNKVTEKGKDVELRCDPISGHTALYWYRQSLGQGLEFLIYFQGNSAPDKSGLPSDRFSAERTGGSVSTLTIQRTQQEDSAVYLCASSPRAGGVETQYFGPGTRLLVL.

In the case of this clonotype: An end of the junction does not agree with germline; a read error may underlie this. The chain joins TRBV30 to TRBJ1-2; a possible D gene is TRBD1 (5 bases). The germline gives CDR1 GTSNPN, CDR2 SVGIG (reference sequence). There are 10 residues in the CDR3. CDR3 protein: CAWRGPGLLF. For the CDR3, the DNA is TGTGCCTGGAGGGGTCCGGGGCTCCTCTTC.

This clonotype was seen more than once but under ten times. V usage is TRBV19 and J usage is TRBJ1-6; 7 nucleotides line up with TRBD1. The CDR3 sequence is 17 residues long. V lost 1 base and J lost 6; bases outside the gene matches: 9. CDR1 is LNHDA and CDR2 is SQIVND in the germline V gene (reference sequence). The CDR3 DNA reads as TGTGCCAGTAGTATAGGACAGGGAACGACTATTAATTCACCCCTCCACTTT. It specifies CASSIGQGTTINSPLHF.

This sequence joins TRBV20-1 and TRBJ1-5; TRBD1 aligns across 8 bases. J gave up 5 bases and V 1 base, and 7 bases lay outside the gene matches. The CDR3 totals 15 residues. Germline CDR1 reads DFQATT; CDR2 reads SNEGSKA (reference sequence). CDR3 nucleotides: TGCAGTGCTAGAGCCGTGACAGGGGAAGATCAGCCCCAGCATTTT. This gives the protein CSARAVTGEDQPQHF.

The chain joins TRBV6-8 to TRBJ1-2; TRBD1 agrees at 8 bases. The germline gives CDR1 MNHGY, CDR2 SAAAGT. V dropped 5 bases and J dropped 4; count of bases not matched to a gene: 12. This CDR3 region has 16 residues. DNA for the CDR3: TGTGCCAGCAGTGGGACAGGAACTCAGGCGGGCTATGGCTACACCTTC. This encodes CASSGTGTQAGYGYTF.

The V and J genes are TRBV7-8 and TRBJ2-2; the D call may be TRBD1 or TRBD2 (6 bases each). This CDR3 contains 15 residues. Trimming stripped 1 base from V and 6 bases from J, with 12 bases between. Germline V lookup: CDR1 SGHVS, CDR2 FQNEAQ. Here the CDR3 DNA reads TGTGCCAGCAGCTTAGGAGGGGGGTACCCCGGGGAGCTGTTTTTT. Encoded protein: CASSLGGGYPGELFF. The variable domain in full, with the rest retrieved from reference TRBV7-8 and TRBJ2-2, is GAGVSQSPRYKVAKRGQDVALRCDPISGHVSLFWYQQALGQGPEFLTYFQNEAQLDKSGLPSDRFFAERPEGSVSTLKIQRTQQEDSAVYLCASSLGGGYPGELFFGEGSRLTVL.

This clonotype was seen a handful of times. This chain uses TRBV28 with TRBJ1-2; D gene unclear. Germline lookup yields CDR1 MDHEN and CDR2 SYDVKM. The CDR3 loop spans 12 amino acids. Trimming stripped 3 bases from V and 7 bases from J, with 9 bases between. The CDR3: CASSLRPVGYTF. The CDR3 bases are TGTGCCAGCAGTTTGCGCCCGGTTGGCTACACCTTC.

This clonotype came up many times. The chain links TRBV7-2 to TRBJ2-4; D possibly corresponds to TRBD1 (6 bases). V was shortened by 4 bases and J by 0 bases, with 10 bases between the two germline ends. CDR1 SGHTA and CDR2 FQGNSA come from the germline V gene. The CDR3 has 15 residues. The CDR3, as DNA: TGTGCCAGCAGCTCTACCAGGGGAGCCAAAAACATTCAGTACTTC. This sequence encodes CASSSTRGAKNIQYF.

The rearrangement joins TRBV6-2 or TRBV6-3 to TRBJ1-1; no reliable D call. Trimming pared 6 bases from V and 3 bases from J, leaving 14 bases between. The CDR3 contains 14 residues. Germline assignment: CDR1 MNHEY and CDR2 SVGEGT. CDR3 region: CASRTGLRDTEAFF. The CDR3 DNA is TGTGCCAGCAGGACTGGCCTCCGGGACACTGAAGCTTTCTTT.

This clonotype was recorded at least ten times. The V and J genes are TRBV28 and TRBJ2-1; TRBD2 matches 8 bases. The CDR3 has 16 amino acids. The ends lost 6 bases at V and 0 bases at J; junction bases unmatched: 7. The germline CDR1 and CDR2 sequences are MDHEN and SYDVKM. The CDR3 loop is CASSAQTSVSYNEQFF. The CDR3 DNA reads TGTGCCAGCAGCGCACAGACTAGCGTCTCCTACAATGAGCAGTTCTTC.

The chain combines TRBV2 with TRBJ2-3; TRBD2 aligns across 10 bases. The V gene's germline CDR1 is SNHLY and CDR2 FYNNEI. The J segment lost 4 bases and the V segment lost 6 bases, leaving 7 bases of the junction unmatched. The CDR3 is 15 amino acids. The CDR3: CASRTGTSDSDTQYF. CDR3 nucleotides: TGTGCCAGCAGGACCGGGACTAGCGATTCAGATACGCAGTATTTT.

The gene calls are TRBV27 and TRBJ1-6; 8 bases agree with TRBD1. With V trimmed by 5 bases and J by 10 bases, 10 bases remained unmatched. This CDR3 region has 15 residues. Germline assignment: CDR1 MNHEY and CDR2 SMNVEV (reference sequence). DNA for the CDR3: TGTGCCAGCAGTCCAATGACAGGGGTTTGGTCACCCCTCCACTTT. Its translation: CASSPMTGVWSPLHF.

This clonotype was found a few times. The chain links TRBV6-1 to TRBJ1-1; the D gene is possibly TRBD1 (5 bases). Looked up from germline, CDR1 is MNHNS and CDR2 is SASEGT. CDR3 length equals 13 residues. V lost 6 bases, J lost 7 bases, and 15 bases lay in between. For the CDR3, the DNA is TGTGCCAGCAGCCCCGGAGGGGTTGGTGAAGCTTTCTTT. Amino acids: CASSPGGVGEAFF.

This clonotype was seen only a few times. V gene TRBV7-2 combines with J gene TRBJ2-3; possible D gene TRBD2, 5 bases. CDR3 length equals 14 residues. Trimming left V 5 bases short and J 1 base short, with 10 bases between. The germline CDR1 and CDR2 sequences are SGHTA and FQGNSA. CDR3 sequence: CASSASAGTDTQYF. CDR3 DNA: TGTGCCAGCAGCGCCTCAGCGGGCACAGATACGCAGTATTTT.

The rearrangement joins TRBV7-2 to TRBJ1-3; maybe TRBD1 (6 bases). V was cut by 0 bases and J by 2 bases, with 8 bases left in between. CDR3 length equals 15 residues. Germline V gene data show CDR1 as SGHTA and CDR2 as FQGNSA. The CDR3 is CASSLAQGTGNTIYF. The CDR3 DNA reads as TGTGCCAGCAGCTTAGCACAGGGCACTGGAAACACCATATATTTT.

This clonotype turned up a few times. The rearrangement links TRBV4-2 to TRBJ2-1, with D possibly matching TRBD2 (6 bases). From germline, CDR1 is LGHNA and CDR2 YNFKEQ. The CDR3 extends over 16 amino acids. V gave up 0 bases and J gave up 1 base, with 10 bases separating them. Written as DNA, the CDR3 is TGTGCCAGCAGCCAAGATCTGGGGGGTTCCTACAATGAGCAGTTCTTC. Its translation: CASSQDLGGSYNEQFF.

This clonotype occurred many times. The V and J genes are TRBV6-2 or TRBV6-3 and TRBJ2-7; D not certain. The CDR3 is made up of 12 amino acids. Germline values: CDR1 MNHEY, CDR2 SVGEGT. With 2 bases removed from V and 4 bases from J, the gap between germline ends came to 6 bases. The CDR3 DNA is TGTGCCAGCAGTTACCAGATTTACGAGCAGTACGTC. This codes for CASSYQIYEQYV.

J is TRBJ2-5 and V is TRBV11-3; 10 positions match TRBD2. V lost 9 bases to trimming and J lost 5 bases; unmatched junction nucleotides: 6. The CDR3 is 13 residues long. Germline CDR1 SGHNT, CDR2 YENEEA. CDR3 residues: CASTGLAWETQYF. In nucleotides, the CDR3 is TGTGCCAGTACGGGACTAGCGTGGGAGACCCAGTACTTC.

The chain employs TRBV12-3 or TRBV12-4 and TRBJ2-3, with 8 positions matching TRBD2. This CDR3 has 17 amino acids. V lost 6 bases and J lost 2; bases outside the gene matches: 13. As DNA, the CDR3 is TGTGCCAGCAGCCCCGGGGCGGGAGGTTCCTCCACAGATACGCAGTATTTT. Translated, it gives CASSPGAGGSSTDTQYF.

This clonotype showed up just a few times. The chain couples TRBV12-3 or TRBV12-4 to TRBJ1-2, with 7 bases lining up with TRBD1. This CDR3 contains 14 residues. J lost 5 bases, V lost 6 bases, and 9 bases had no gene match. The CDR3 nucleotides are TGTGCCAGCAGCTTCCTAGGGACAGCTTATGGCTACACCTTC. The encoded protein is CASSFLGTAYGYTF.

The DNA for the CDR3 is TGTGCCAGCAGCCCACAAAGGACGAACACCGGGGAGCTGTTTTTT. This codes for CASSPQRTNTGELFF. The chain combines TRBV7-2 with TRBJ2-2; D remains ambiguous. CDR3 length: 15 residues. Trimming took off 5 bases at V and 0 bases at J, with 10 bases between the two ends. From germline, CDR1 is SGHTA and CDR2 FQGNSA. The full variable domain, completed using reference TRBV7-2 and TRBJ2-2, is GAGVSQSPSNKVTEKGKDVELRCDPISGHTALYWYRQSLGQGLEFLIYFQGNSAPDKSGLPSDRFSAERTGGSVSTLTIQRTQQEDSAVYLCASSPQRTNTGELFFGEGSRLTVL.

This clonotype has at least ten counts. J is TRBJ1-3 and V is TRBV7-2, with a weak D call TRBD1 (5 bases). CDR1 SGHTA and CDR2 FQGNSA come from the germline V gene. Trimming left V 4 bases short and J 0 bases short, with 10 bases between. The CDR3 runs to 15 residues. The CDR3 is CASSSRGGSGNTIYF. CDR3 nucleotides: TGTGCCAGCAGCTCACGGGGGGGCTCTGGAAACACCATATATTTT.

The chain has TRBV7-2 and TRBJ2-3; TRBD2 might be the D (5 bases). This CDR3 contains 15 residues. Germline V gene data show CDR1 as SGHTA and CDR2 as FQGNSA. Trimming removed 2 bases from V and 3 bases from J, with 12 bases in between. In nucleotides, the CDR3 is TGTGCCAGCAGCTTAAGTGGGAGTTGGACAGATACGCAGTATTTT. Protein: CASSLSGSWTDTQYF.

The rearrangement uses TRBV11-2 and TRBJ2-3; D is possibly TRBD1 or TRBD2 (5 bases each). Trimming stripped 5 bases from V and 2 bases from J, with 17 bases between. The V gene's germline CDR1 is SGHAT and CDR2 FQNNGV. There are 16 residues in the CDR3. The CDR3 region has the DNA TGTGCCAGCAGCACAAGTATCCCGGGGACCACAGATACGCAGTATTTT. It specifies CASSTSIPGTTDTQYF.

The gene calls are TRBV7-2 and TRBJ2-1, with TRBD2 matching over 9 bases. The CDR3 consists of 14 residues. CDR1 is SGHTA and CDR2 is FQGNSA in the germline V gene. V trimming: 0 bases; J trimming: 8 bases; junction bases outside the gene matches: 2. Here the CDR3 DNA reads TGTGCCAGCAGCTTAGCTAGCGGGAGCTATGAGCAGTTCTTC. This sequence encodes CASSLASGSYEQFF.

This clonotype has a handful of counts. V is TRBV20-1 and J is TRBJ2-5; 8 bases agree with TRBD1. There are 13 residues in the CDR3. Trimming removed 5 bases from V and 3 bases from J; junction bases left unmatched: 5. Per the germline V gene, CDR1 is DFQATT and CDR2 is SNEGSKA (reference sequence). The CDR3 DNA reads as TGCAGTGCTTTCAGGGGGCAAGAAGAGACCCAGTACTTC. Translating it yields CSAFRGQEETQYF.